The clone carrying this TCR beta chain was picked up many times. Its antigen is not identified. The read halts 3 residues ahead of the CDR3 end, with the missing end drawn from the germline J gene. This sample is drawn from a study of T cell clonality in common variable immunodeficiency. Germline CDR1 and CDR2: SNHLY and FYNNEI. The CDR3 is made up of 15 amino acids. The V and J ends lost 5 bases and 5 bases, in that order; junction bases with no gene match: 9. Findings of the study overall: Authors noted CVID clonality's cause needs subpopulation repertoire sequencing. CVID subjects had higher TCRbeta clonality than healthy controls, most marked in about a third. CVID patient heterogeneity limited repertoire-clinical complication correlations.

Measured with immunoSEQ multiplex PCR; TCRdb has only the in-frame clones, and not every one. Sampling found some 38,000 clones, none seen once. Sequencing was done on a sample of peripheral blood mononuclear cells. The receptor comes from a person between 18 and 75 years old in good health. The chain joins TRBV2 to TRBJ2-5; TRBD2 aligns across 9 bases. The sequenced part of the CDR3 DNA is TGTGCCAGCAGTTCGTTAGCGGGAGCGGTGGAGACC. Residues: CASSSLAGAVET. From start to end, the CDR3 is CASSSLAGAVETQYF.